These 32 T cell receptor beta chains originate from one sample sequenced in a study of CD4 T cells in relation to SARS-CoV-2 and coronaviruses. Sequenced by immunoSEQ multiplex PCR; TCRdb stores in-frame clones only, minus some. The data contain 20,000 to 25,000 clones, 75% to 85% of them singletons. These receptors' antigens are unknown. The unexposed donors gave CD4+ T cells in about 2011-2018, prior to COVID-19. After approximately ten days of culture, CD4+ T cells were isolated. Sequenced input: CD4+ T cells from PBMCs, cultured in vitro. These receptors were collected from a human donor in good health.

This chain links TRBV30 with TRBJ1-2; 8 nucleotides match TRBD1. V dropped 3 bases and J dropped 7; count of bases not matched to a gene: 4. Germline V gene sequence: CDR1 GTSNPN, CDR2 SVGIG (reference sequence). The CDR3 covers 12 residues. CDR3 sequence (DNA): TGTGCCTGGAGGAGACAGGGGACTGGCTACACCTTC. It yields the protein CAWRRQGTGYTF.

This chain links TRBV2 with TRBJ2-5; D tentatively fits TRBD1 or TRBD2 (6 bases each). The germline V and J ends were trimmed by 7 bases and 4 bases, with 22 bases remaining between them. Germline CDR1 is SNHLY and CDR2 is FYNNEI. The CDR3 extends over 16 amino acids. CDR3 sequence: CASTPLPAQGGETQYF. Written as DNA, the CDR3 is TGTGCCAGCACCCCCCTCCCGGCACAGGGAGGAGAGACCCAGTACTTC. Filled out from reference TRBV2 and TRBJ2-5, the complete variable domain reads EPEVTQTPSHQVTQMGQEVILRCVPISNHLYFYWYRQILGQKVEFLVSFYNNEISEKSEIFDDQFSVERPDGSNFTLKIRSTKLEDSAMYFCASTPLPAQGGETQYFGPGTRLLVL.

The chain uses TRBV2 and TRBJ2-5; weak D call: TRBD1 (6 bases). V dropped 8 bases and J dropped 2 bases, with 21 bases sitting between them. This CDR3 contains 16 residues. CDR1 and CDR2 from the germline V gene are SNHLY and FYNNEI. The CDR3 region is CASLEAGTRLQETQYF. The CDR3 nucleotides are TGTGCCAGCCTTGAAGCAGGGACAAGGTTACAAGAGACCCAGTACTTC.

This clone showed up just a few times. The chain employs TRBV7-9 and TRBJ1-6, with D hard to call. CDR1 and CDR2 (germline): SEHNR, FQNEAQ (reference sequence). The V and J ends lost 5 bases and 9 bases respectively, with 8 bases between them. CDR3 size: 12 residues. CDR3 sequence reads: CASSEEASPLHF. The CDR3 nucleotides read TGTGCCAGCAGCGAGGAGGCTTCACCCCTCCACTTT.

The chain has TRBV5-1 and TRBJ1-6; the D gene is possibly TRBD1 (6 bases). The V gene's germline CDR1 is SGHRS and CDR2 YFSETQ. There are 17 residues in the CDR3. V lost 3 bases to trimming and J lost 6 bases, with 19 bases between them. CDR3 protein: CASSCAYLTGINSPLHF. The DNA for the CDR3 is TGCGCCAGCAGCTGTGCATACTTGACAGGTATTAATTCACCCCTCCACTTT.

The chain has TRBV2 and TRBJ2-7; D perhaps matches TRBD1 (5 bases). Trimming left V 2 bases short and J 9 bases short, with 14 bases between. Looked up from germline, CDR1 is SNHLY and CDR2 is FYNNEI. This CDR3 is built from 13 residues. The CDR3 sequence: CASSESVNQGQYF. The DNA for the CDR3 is TGTGCCAGCAGTGAATCGGTCAACCAGGGGCAGTACTTC.

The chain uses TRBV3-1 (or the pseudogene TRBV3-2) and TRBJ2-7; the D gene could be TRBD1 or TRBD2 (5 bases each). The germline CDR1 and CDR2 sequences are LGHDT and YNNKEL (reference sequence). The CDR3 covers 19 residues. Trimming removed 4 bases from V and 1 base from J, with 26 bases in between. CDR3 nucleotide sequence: TGTGCCAGCAGCCCCCTAGGTGGTACGGGGCGACCTGCTTCCTACGAGCAGTACTTC. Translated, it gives CASSPLGGTGRPASYEQYF.

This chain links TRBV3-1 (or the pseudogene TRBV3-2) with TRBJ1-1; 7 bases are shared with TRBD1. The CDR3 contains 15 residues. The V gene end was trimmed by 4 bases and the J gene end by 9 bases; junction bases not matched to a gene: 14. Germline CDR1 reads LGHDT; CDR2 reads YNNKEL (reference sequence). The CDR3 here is CASSPHQGGASQAFF. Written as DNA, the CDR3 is TGTGCCAGCAGCCCACACCAGGGGGGGGCTTCCCAAGCTTTCTTT.

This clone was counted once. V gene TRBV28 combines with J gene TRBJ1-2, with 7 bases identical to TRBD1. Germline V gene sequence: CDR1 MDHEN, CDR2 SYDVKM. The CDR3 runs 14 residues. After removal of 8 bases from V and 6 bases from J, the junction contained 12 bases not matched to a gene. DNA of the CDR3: TGTGCCAGCTCCGAACCCAGGGGGGGGGATGGCTACACCTTC. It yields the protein CASSEPRGGDGYTF.

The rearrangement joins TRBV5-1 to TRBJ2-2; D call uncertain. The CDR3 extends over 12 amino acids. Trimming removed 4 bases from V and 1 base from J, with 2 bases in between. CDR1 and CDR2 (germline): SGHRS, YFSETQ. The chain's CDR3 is CASSMNTGELFF. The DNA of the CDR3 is TGCGCCAGCAGCATGAACACCGGGGAGCTGTTTTTT.

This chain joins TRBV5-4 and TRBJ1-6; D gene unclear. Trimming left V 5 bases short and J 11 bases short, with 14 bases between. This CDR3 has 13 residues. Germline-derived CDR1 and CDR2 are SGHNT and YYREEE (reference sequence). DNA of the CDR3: TGTGCCAGCAGTTACCCGGCCGGGACACCCCTCCACTTT. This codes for CASSYPAGTPLHF.

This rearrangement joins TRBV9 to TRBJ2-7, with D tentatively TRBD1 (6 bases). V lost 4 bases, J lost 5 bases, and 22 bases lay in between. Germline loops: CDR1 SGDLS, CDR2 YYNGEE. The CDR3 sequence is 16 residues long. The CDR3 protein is CASSTIVGTTEDEQYF. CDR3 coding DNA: TGTGCCAGCAGCACCATCGTTGGGACAACTGAGGACGAGCAGTACTTC. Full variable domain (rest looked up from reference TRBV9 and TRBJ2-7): DSGVTQTPKHLITATGQRVTLRCSPRSGDLSVYWYQQSLDQGLQFLIQYYNGEERAKGNILERFSAQQFPDLHSELNLSSLELGDSALYFCASSTIVGTTEDEQYFGPGTRLTVT.

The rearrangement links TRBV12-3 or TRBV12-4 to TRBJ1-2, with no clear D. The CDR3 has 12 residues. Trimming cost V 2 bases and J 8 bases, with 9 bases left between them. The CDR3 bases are TGTGCCAGCAGTTTACGCCTGGGGGGCTACACCTTC. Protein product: CASSLRLGGYTF.

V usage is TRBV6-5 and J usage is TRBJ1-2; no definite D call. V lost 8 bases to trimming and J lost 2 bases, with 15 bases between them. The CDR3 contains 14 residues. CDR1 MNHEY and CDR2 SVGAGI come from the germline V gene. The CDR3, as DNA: TGTGCCAGCGTCGTCCCGACTCGGAACTATGGCTACACCTTC. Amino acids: CASVVPTRNYGYTF.

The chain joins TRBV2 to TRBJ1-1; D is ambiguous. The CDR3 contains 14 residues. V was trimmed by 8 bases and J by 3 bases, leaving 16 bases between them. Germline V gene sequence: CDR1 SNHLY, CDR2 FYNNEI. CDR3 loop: CASFSRYSYTEAFF. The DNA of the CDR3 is TGTGCCAGCTTTTCGCGGTATTCTTACACTGAAGCTTTCTTT.

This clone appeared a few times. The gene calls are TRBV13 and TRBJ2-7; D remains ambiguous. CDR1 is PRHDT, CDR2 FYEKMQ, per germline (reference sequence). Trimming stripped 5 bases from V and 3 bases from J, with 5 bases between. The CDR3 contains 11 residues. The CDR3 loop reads CASSTNYEQYF. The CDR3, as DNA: TGTGCCAGCAGCACTAACTACGAGCAGTACTTC.

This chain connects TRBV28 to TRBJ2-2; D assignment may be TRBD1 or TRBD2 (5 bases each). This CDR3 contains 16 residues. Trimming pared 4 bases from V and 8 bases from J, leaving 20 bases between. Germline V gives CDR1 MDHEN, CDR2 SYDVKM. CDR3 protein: CASSSGPTLVLGELFF. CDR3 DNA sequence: TGTGCCAGCAGTTCGGGACCCACCTTGGTTCTGGGGGAGCTGTTTTTT.

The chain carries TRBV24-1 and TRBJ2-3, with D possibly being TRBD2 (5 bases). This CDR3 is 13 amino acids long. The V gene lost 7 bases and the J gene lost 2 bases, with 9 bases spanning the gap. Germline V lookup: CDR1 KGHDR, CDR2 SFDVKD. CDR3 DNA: TGTGCCACCAGGGACTTCTTCACAGATACGCAGTATTTT. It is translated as CATRDFFTDTQYF.

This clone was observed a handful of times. Written as DNA, the CDR3 is TGCGCCAGCAGTGACGGAGGATACGAGCAGTACTTC. Translating gives CASSDGGYEQYF. The chain links TRBV10-1 to TRBJ2-7; D is perhaps TRBD2 (5 bases). CDR3 length equals 12 residues. Trimming took 3 bases from V and 4 from J, leaving 7 bases between them. CDR1 is WNHNN, CDR2 SYGVQD, per germline (reference sequence).

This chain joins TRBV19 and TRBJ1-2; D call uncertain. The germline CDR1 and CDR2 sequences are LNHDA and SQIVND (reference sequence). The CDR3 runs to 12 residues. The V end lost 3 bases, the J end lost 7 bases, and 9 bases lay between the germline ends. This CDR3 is CASSMRLGGYTF. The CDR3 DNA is TGTGCCAGTAGTATGAGGCTAGGTGGCTACACCTTC. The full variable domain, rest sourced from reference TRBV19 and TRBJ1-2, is DGGITQSPKYLFRKEGQNVTLSCEQNLNHDAMYWYRQDPGQGLRLIYYSQIVNDFQKGDIAEGYSVSREKKESFPLTVTSAQKNPTAFYLCASSMRLGGYTFGSGTRLTVV.

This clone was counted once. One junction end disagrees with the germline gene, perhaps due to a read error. CDR3 sequence: CASSPQGVDTEAFF. CDR3 nucleotides: TGTGCCAGCTCCCCACAGGGAGTCGACACTGAAGCTTTCTTT. The chain carries TRBV18 and TRBJ1-1; weak D call: TRBD1 (6 bases). The V gene's germline CDR1 is KGHSH and CDR2 LQKENI. This CDR3 is 14 amino acids long.

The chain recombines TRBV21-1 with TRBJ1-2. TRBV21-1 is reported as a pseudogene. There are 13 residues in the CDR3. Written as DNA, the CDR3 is TGTGCCAGCAGCAAAGTTCGGGCAGACTACTACACCTTC. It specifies CASSKVRADYYTF.

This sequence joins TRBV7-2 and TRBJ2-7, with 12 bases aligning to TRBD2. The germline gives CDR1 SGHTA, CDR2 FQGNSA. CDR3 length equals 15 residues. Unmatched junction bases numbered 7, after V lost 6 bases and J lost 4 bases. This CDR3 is CASSSGLAGLYEQYF. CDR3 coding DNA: TGTGCCAGCAGTTCAGGACTAGCGGGATTATACGAGCAGTACTTC.

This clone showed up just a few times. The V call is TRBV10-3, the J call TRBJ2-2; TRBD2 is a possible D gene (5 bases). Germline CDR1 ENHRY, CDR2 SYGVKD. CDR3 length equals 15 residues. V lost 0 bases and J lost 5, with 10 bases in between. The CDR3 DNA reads TGTGCCATCAGTGAGTCTTCCGGGAAGACCGGGGAGCTGTTTTTT. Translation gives CAISESSGKTGELFF.

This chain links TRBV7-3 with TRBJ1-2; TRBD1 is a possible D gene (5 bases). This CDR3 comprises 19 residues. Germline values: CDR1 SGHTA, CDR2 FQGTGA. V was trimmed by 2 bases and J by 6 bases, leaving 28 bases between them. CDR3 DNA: TGTGCCAGCAGCTTAGGCCTTGGGATTGGGGGTGCGACGGTTGATGGCTACACCTTC. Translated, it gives CASSLGLGIGGATVDGYTF.

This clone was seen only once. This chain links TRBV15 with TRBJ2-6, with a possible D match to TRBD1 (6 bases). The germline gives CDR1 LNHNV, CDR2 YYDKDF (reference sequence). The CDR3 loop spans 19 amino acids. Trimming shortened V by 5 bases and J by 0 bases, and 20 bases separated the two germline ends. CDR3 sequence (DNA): TGTGCCACCAGCGCTGAAACAGGGTTTGATTTCTCTGGGGCCAACGTCCTGACTTTC. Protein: CATSAETGFDFSGANVLTF.

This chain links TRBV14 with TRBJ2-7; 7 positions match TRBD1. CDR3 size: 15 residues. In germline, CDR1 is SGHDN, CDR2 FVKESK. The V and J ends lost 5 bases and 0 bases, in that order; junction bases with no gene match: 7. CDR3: CASSKTGATSYEQYF. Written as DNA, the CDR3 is TGTGCCAGCAGCAAAACAGGGGCTACCTCCTACGAGCAGTACTTC. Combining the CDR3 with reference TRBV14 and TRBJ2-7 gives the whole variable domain EAGVTQFPSHSVIEKGQTVTLRCDPISGHDNLYWYRRVMGKEIKFLLHFVKESKQDESGMPNNRFLAERTGGTYSTLKVQPAELEDSGVYFCASSKTGATSYEQYFGPGTRLTVT.

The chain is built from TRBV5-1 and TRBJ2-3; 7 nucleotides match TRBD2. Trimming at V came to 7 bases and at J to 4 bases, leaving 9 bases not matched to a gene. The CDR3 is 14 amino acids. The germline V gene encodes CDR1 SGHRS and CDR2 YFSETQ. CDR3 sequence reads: CASFPSGLADTQYF. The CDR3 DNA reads TGCGCCAGCTTTCCTAGCGGCTTAGCAGATACGCAGTATTTT.

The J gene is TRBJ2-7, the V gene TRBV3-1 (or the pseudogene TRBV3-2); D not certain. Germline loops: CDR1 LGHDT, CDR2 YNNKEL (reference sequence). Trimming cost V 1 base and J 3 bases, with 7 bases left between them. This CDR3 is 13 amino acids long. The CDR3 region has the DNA TGTGCCAGCAGCCAAGGTGGAGTCTACGAGCAGTACTTC. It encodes CASSQGGVYEQYF.

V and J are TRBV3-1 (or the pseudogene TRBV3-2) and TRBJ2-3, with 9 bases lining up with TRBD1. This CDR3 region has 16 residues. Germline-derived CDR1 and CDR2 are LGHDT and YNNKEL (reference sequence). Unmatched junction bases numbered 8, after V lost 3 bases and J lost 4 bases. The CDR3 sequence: CASSHPGTGYSDTQYF. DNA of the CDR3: TGTGCCAGCAGCCATCCCGGGACAGGGTATTCAGATACGCAGTATTTT.

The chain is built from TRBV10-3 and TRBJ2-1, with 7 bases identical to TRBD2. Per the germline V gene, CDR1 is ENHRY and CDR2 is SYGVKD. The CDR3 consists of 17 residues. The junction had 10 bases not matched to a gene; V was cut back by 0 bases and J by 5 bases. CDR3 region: CAISESGSAGANNEQFF. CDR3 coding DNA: TGTGCCATCAGTGAGTCGGGTTCCGCGGGAGCTAACAATGAGCAGTTCTTC.

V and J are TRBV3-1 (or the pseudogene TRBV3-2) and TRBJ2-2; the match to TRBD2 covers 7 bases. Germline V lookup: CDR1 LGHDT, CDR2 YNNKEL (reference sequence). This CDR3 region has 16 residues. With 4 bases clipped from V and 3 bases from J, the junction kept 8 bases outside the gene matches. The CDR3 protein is CASSRLGGRDTGELFF. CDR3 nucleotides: TGTGCCAGCAGCCGGTTAGGCGGGAGAGACACCGGGGAGCTGTTTTTT.